The T cell receptor beta chain under discussion was sequenced for a study of T cell repertoires in ileal Crohn's disease. Germline CDR1 is SEHNR and CDR2 is FQNEAQ (reference sequence). V was trimmed by 5 bases and J by 5 bases, leaving 15 bases between them. The CDR3 covers 14 residues. Around 0.55 micrograms of biopsy DNA per sample underwent TCRB immunosequencing. The method was immunoSEQ multiplex PCR; TCRdb's version includes in-frame clones alone and lacks a portion of them. The sample includes 4,100 or so clones, 85% of them seen just once. The time point here: neoterminal ileum biopsy at postoperative endoscopy, about 6 months after surgery. Included were adult ileal or ileocolonic Crohn's patients indicated for ileocolonic resection.

This sequence was found in an adult with Crohn's disease. The chain combines TRBV7-9 with TRBJ2-5, with D perhaps TRBD2 (5 bases). Specimen: ileal tissue. The CDR3 bases are TGTGCCAGCAGCCTAAGCGGAAGAGTGGAGACCCAGTACTTC. Protein sequence: CASSLSGRVETQYF.